One sample yielded the 12 T cell receptor beta chains listed below, sequenced in a study of T cell clones after liver transplantation. Clones were read by immunoSEQ multiplex PCR, and TCRdb kept only the in-frame ones, dropping some. The table records around 77,000 clones, under 90% of them present only once. This sample comprised CD4+ T cells from blood, obtained 12 months after liver transplant. Receptors originate from a human patient who received a liver transplant. Some T cells may possibly be graft donor cells.

The chain carries TRBV2 and TRBJ2-4; D perhaps matches TRBD2 (5 bases). Germline V lookup: CDR1 SNHLY, CDR2 FYNNEI. This CDR3 region has 15 residues. Trimming removed 6 bases at V and 0 bases at J, with 12 bases between. The DNA of the CDR3 is TGTGCCAGCAGCCTGACCCGGGAAGCCAAAAACATTCAGTACTTC. Amino acids: CASSLTREAKNIQYF.

The chain is built from TRBV5-1 and TRBJ1-2, with TRBD1 matching over 7 bases. The length of the CDR3 is 15 residues. Trimming cost V 3 bases and J 2 bases; bases outside gene matches: 7. CDR1 and CDR2 (germline): SGHRS, YFSETQ. Here the CDR3 reads CASSSWTGLNYGYTF. Here the CDR3 DNA reads TGCGCCAGCAGCTCCTGGACAGGACTAAACTATGGCTACACCTTC.

The rearrangement joins TRBV19 to TRBJ2-4; D may match TRBD1 or TRBD2 (5 bases each). CDR1 is LNHDA, CDR2 SQIVND, per germline (reference sequence). Between the trimmed V and J ends, which lost 4 bases and 0 bases, there was a span of 16 bases. This CDR3 region has 17 residues. CDR3: CASSNLPGPLAKNIQYF. CDR3 coding DNA: TGTGCCAGTAGTAATCTCCCGGGACCGTTAGCCAAAAACATTCAGTACTTC. The full variable domain, its missing parts supplied by reference TRBV19 and TRBJ2-4, is DGGITQSPKYLFRKEGQNVTLSCEQNLNHDAMYWYRQDPGQGLRLIYYSQIVNDFQKGDIAEGYSVSREKKESFPLTVTSAQKNPTAFYLCASSNLPGPLAKNIQYFGAGTRLSVL.

The rearrangement joins TRBV5-4 to TRBJ1-3; no clear D gene. V dropped 4 bases and J dropped 0 bases, with 8 bases sitting between them. Germline V lookup: CDR1 SGHNT, CDR2 YYREEE (reference sequence). There are 14 residues in the CDR3. CDR3 sequence reads: CASSKQDSGNTIYF. The CDR3 DNA reads TGTGCCAGCAGCAAACAAGACTCTGGAAACACCATATATTTT.

The chain is built from TRBV7-8 and TRBJ1-1; TRBD1 agrees at 10 bases. The length of the CDR3 is 16 residues. Germline CDR1 reads SGHVS; CDR2 reads FQNEAQ. After removal of 2 bases from V and 4 bases from J, the junction contained 7 bases not matched to a gene. The CDR3 DNA sequence: TGTGCCAGCAGCTTATTGGGACAGGGGAGTGGCACTGAAGCTTTCTTT. As protein: CASSLLGQGSGTEAFF.

The chain has TRBV4-1 and TRBJ2-3, with D possibly matching TRBD2 (6 bases). V was trimmed by 0 bases and J by 3 bases, leaving 16 bases between them. Germline-derived CDR1 and CDR2 are MGHRA and YSYEKL. This CDR3 contains 17 residues. The CDR3 DNA sequence: TGCGCCAGCAGCCAAGATATCCAACTAGCAGGGACAGATACGCAGTATTTT. Protein product: CASSQDIQLAGTDTQYF.

The sample holds one count of this clone. The chain links TRBV7-2 to TRBJ2-5; 7 positions agree with TRBD2. The germline gives CDR1 SGHTA, CDR2 FQGNSA. The CDR3 sequence is 16 residues long. J lost 5 bases, V lost 1 base, and 10 bases had no gene match. CDR3 region: CASSLVWGGDLETQYF. The DNA of the CDR3 is TGTGCCAGCAGCTTAGTTTGGGGGGGGGATTTGGAGACCCAGTACTTC.

In its sample, this clone was seen a few times. V gene TRBV6-6 combines with J gene TRBJ1-1, with 7 positions matching TRBD1. CDR1 is MNHNY, CDR2 SVGAGI, per germline (reference sequence). This CDR3 region has 14 residues. Germline trimming cut 5 bases from V and 5 bases from J; bases unmatched to any gene: 8. DNA of the CDR3: TGTGCCAGCAGTAAACAGGGGCGGGAGACTGAAGCTTTCTTT. Translating gives CASSKQGRETEAFF.

The V call is TRBV5-1, the J call TRBJ1-1; TRBD1 matches 7 bases. The CDR3 loop spans 14 amino acids. Germline CDR1 is SGHRS and CDR2 is YFSETQ. The trim removed 3 bases at V and 3 bases at J, leaving 5 bases unmatched. The chain's CDR3 is CASSSKTGDTEAFF. The CDR3, as DNA: TGCGCCAGCAGCTCGAAAACAGGGGACACTGAAGCTTTCTTT.

The rearrangement joins TRBV7-2 to TRBJ2-1; D unclear. Trimming pared 2 bases from V and 4 bases from J, leaving 9 bases between. The germline CDR1 and CDR2 sequences are SGHTA and FQGNSA. CDR3 length: 14 residues. Here the CDR3 reads CASSLSGPYNEQFF. For the CDR3, the DNA is TGTGCCAGCAGCTTAAGTGGACCGTACAATGAGCAGTTCTTC.

The J gene is TRBJ2-1, the V gene TRBV2; no clear D. Trimming shortened V by 6 bases and J by 4 bases, and 10 bases separated the two germline ends. The CDR3 length is 13 residues. Germline V CDR1 and CDR2: SNHLY, FYNNEI. The CDR3 DNA is TGTGCCAGCAGCCTCCAAGCTTACAATGAGCAGTTCTTC. Protein: CASSLQAYNEQFF.

The genes are TRBV5-1 and TRBJ1-4; TRBD1 matches at 10 bases. CDR1 is SGHRS, CDR2 YFSETQ, per germline. V was clipped by 4 bases and J by 6 bases; unmatched bases: 6. There are 15 residues in the CDR3. Written as DNA, the CDR3 is TGCGCCAGCAGCGCTGCCGGGACAGGGGATGAAAAACTGTTTTTT. As protein: CASSAAGTGDEKLFF.